This TCR beta chain was observed in a study of T cell responses to AZD1222 COVID-19 vaccine. Study results and limitations: AZD1222 recipients seropositive at baseline numbered only six or seven. Most donors were white British and more were female, and clonal diversity was possibly underestimated. Once two AZD1222 doses were given, Spike-specific TCR breadth and depth went up. Spike-wide vaccine-associated CD4 TCRs dominated at 160-218 and 743-854.

TCRdb's copy holds only in-frame clones and misses some; the assay was immunoSEQ multiplex PCR. This sample has 100,000 to 150,000 clones; roughly 90% occur once, and the top ten carry roughly 3.9%. Germline V CDR1 and CDR2: SGHVS, FQNEAQ. The CDR3 has 18 amino acids. V was pared by 1 base and J by 7 bases, with 8 bases of the junction left unmatched. With respect to this clone: The antigen is unknown.

Sequenced here: peripheral blood, sampled on day 0 of AZD1222 vaccination. The TCR sequence derives from an adult in good health. V is TRBV7-8 and J is TRBJ1-6; 12 bases agree with TRBD1. CDR3 DNA sequence: TGTGCCAGCAGCTTAGTCGCGGGACAGGGGGCGCAGAATTCACCCCTCCACTTT. This gives the protein CASSLVAGQGAQNSPLHF.